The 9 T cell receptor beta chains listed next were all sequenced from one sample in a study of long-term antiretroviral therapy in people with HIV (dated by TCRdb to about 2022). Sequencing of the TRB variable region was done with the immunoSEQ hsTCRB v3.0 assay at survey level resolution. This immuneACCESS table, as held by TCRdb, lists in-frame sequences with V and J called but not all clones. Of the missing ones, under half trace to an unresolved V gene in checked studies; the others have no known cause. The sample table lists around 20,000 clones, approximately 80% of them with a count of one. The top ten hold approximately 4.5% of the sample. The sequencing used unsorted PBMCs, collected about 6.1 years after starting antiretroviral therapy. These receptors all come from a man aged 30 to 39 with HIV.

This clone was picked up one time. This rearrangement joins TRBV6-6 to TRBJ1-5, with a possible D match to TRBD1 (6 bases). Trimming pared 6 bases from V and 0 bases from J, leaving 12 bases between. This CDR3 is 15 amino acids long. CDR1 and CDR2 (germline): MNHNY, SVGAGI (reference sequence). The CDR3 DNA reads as TGTGCCAGCAGGAATAACAGGGTTAGCAATCAGCCCCAGCATTTT. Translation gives CASRNNRVSNQPQHF.

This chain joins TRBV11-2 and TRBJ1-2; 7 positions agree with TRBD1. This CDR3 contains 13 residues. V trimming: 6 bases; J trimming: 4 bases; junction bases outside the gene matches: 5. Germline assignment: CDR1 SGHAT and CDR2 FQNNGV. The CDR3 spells CASSQDRSYGYTF. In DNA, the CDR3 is TGTGCCAGCAGTCAGGACAGGAGCTATGGCTACACCTTC.

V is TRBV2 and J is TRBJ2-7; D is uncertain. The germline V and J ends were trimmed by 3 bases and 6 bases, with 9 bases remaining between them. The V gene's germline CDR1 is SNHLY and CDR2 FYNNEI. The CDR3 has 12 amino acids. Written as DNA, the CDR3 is TGTGCCAGCAGTGAGATGGCTGGCGAGCAGTACTTC. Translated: CASSEMAGEQYF. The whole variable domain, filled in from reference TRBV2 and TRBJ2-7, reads EPEVTQTPSHQVTQMGQEVILRCVPISNHLYFYWYRQILGQKVEFLVSFYNNEISEKSEIFDDQFSVERPDGSNFTLKIRSTKLEDSAMYFCASSEMAGEQYFGPGTRLTVT.

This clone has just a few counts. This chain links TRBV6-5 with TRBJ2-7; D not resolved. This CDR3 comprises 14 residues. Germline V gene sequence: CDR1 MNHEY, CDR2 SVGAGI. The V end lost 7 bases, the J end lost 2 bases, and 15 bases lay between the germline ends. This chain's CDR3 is CASTPIQSPYEQYF. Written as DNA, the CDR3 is TGTGCCAGCACCCCAATACAGAGTCCCTACGAGCAGTACTTC.

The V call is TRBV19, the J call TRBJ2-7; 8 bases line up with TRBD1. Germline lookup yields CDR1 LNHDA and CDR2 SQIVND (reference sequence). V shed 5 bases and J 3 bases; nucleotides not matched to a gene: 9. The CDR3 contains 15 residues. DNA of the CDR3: TGTGCCAGTAGTTACTCCGGGACAGGTCTCTACGAGCAGTACTTC. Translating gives CASSYSGTGLYEQYF.

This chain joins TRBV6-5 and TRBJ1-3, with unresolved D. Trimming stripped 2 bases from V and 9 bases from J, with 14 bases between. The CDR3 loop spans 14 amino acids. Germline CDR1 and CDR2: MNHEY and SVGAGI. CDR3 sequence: CASSYAGGSSTIYF. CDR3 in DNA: TGTGCCAGCAGTTACGCCGGAGGTAGTTCCACCATATATTTT.

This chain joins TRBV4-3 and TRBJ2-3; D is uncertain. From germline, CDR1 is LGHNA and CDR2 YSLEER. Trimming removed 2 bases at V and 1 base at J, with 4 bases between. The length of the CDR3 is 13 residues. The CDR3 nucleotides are TGCGCCAGCAGCCAACGGGGCACAGATACGCAGTATTTT. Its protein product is CASSQRGTDTQYF.

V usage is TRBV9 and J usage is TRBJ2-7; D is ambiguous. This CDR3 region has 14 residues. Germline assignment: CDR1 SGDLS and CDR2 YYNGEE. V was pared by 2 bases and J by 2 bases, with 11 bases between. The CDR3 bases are TGTGCCAGCAGCGTGTCAACAGACGCCTACGAGCAGTACTTC. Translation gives CASSVSTDAYEQYF.

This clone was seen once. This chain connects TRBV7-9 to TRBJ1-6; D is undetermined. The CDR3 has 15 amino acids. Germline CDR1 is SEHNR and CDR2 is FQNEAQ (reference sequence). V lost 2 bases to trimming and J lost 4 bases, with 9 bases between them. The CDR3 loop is CASSLSAAYNSPLHF. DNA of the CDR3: TGTGCCAGCAGCTTATCTGCAGCATATAATTCACCCCTCCACTTT.